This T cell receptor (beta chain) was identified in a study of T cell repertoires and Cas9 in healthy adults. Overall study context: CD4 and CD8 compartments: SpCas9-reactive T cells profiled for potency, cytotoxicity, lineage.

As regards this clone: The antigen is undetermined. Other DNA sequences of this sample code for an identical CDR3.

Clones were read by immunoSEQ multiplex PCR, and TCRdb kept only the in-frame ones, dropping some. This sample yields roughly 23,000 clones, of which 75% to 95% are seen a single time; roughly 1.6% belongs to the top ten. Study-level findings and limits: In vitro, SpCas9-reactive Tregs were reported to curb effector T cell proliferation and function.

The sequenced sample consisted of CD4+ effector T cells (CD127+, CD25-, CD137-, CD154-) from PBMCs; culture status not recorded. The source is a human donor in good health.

This chain's CDR3 is CAWGTGTSNQPQHF. CDR3 DNA sequence: TGTGCCTGGGGAACAGGGACGAGCAATCAGCCCCAGCATTTT. The V gene is TRBV30, the J gene TRBJ1-5; possible D gene TRBD1, 6 bases. The V gene's germline CDR1 is GTSNPN and CDR2 SVGIG (reference sequence). V lost 5 bases, J lost 1 base, and 12 bases lay in between. CDR3 length: 14 amino acids.